This TCR beta chain comes out of a study of beta chain features in type 1 diabetes. General study results and limits: The question of HLA type influencing TCRB rearrangement was one that remained unresolved here. Shortening of TCRB CDR3s, moderate but significant, appeared in all four CD4+ subsets of Type 1 diabetes patients. Researchers reported that naive, central memory and Treg TCRB repertoires appeared more similar in patients than in healthy donors.

Every isolated RNA sample was fully reverse transcribed, so sequencing captured expressed TCRB transcripts. Measured with immunoSEQ multiplex PCR; TCRdb has only the in-frame clones, and not every one. The sample includes about 740,000 clones, roughly 13% of them seen just once. The authors took one heparinised blood draw, averaging approximately 0.12 L, from each donor. Post-sort purity exceeded 95% for all sorted populations. This clone was counted only a few times. Its antigen remains unidentified. The sequenced sample consisted of naive CD4+ T cells from blood. The TCR sequence derives from a man between 18 and 29 years old with type 1 diabetes.

CDR3 loop: CASRWDSNQPQHF. CDR3 coding DNA: TGCGCCAGCCGTTGGGACAGCAATCAGCCCCAGCATTTT. The chain combines TRBV5-1 with TRBJ1-5, with a weak D call TRBD1 (5 bases). The V end was cut by 7 bases, the J end by 1 base, with 9 bases between. This CDR3 has 13 residues. The V gene's germline CDR1 is SGHRS and CDR2 YFSETQ.